A single sample is the source of the 9 T cell receptor beta chains below, sequenced in a study of CD8 T cells in Susac syndrome. Random hexamers were used to reverse transcribe the RNA input (about 0.5 to 1 ug). One entry per CDR3 protein, called by TCRdb with MiXCR from the immunoSEQ multiplex PCR reads. The sample has under 150,000 distinct CDR3 sequences, around 80% seen once; the top ten hold around 0.49%. Material for sequencing was CD8+ T cells from PBMCs. The receptors originated from a human donor with multiple sclerosis.

The chain is built from TRBV7-9 and TRBJ1-2, with D possibly TRBD1 on 6 matching bases. The V and J ends lost 4 bases and 8 bases respectively, with 17 bases between them. Per germline, CDR1 SEHNR and CDR2 FQNEAQ (reference sequence). The CDR3 consists of 14 residues. The CDR3 nucleotides read TGTGCCAGCAGCTCCGGGGGCGGATTCTTCGGCTACACCTTC. Its translation: CASSSGGGFFGYTF.

V gene TRBV5-8 combines with J gene TRBJ1-2; 8 nucleotides align to TRBD1. The CDR3 runs 16 residues. Per germline, CDR1 SGHTS and CDR2 YDEGEE. The V and J ends lost 4 bases and 0 bases, in that order; junction bases with no gene match: 8. As DNA, the CDR3 is TGTGCCAGCAGCCTCGGGACAGGACCGACTAACTATGGCTACACCTTC. As protein: CASSLGTGPTNYGYTF. The variable domain in full, with the rest retrieved from reference TRBV5-8 and TRBJ1-2, is EAGVTQSPTHLIKTRGQQATLRCSPISGHTSVYWYQQALGLGLQFLLWYDEGEERNRGNFPPRFSGRQFPNYSSELNVNALELEDSALYLCASSLGTGPTNYGYTFGSGTRLTVV.

This sequence joins TRBV12-3 or TRBV12-4 and TRBJ2-2; D gene ambiguous. The V and J ends lost 6 bases and 6 bases respectively, with 8 bases between them. The CDR3 runs to 12 residues. DNA of the CDR3: TGTGCCAGCAGCTCATGGTCCGGGGAGCTGTTTTTT. It yields the protein CASSSWSGELFF.

The gene calls are TRBV13 and TRBJ1-4; 7 nucleotides line up with TRBD1. V was pared by 5 bases and J by 3 bases, with 9 bases of the junction left unmatched. CDR3 length equals 16 residues. Germline V gene data show CDR1 as PRHDT and CDR2 as FYEKMQ (reference sequence). This CDR3 is CASSASTGAANEKLFF. CDR3 sequence (DNA): TGTGCCAGCAGCGCGTCCACAGGGGCGGCTAATGAAAAACTGTTTTTT. Filled out from reference TRBV13 and TRBJ1-4, the complete variable domain reads AAGVIQSPRHLIKEKRETATLKCYPIPRHDTVYWYQQGPGQDPQFLISFYEKMQSDKGSIPDRFSAQQFSDYHSELNMSSLELGDSALYFCASSASTGAANEKLFFGSGTQLSVL.

The chain recombines TRBV6-2 or TRBV6-3 with TRBJ2-5; TRBD2 might be the D (6 bases). The CDR3 contains 15 residues. The germline V gene encodes CDR1 MNHEY and CDR2 SVGEGT. Trimming stripped 7 bases from V and 5 bases from J, with 20 bases between. CDR3 nucleotides: TGTGCCAGCATCGGGAGTCTTTACGGGCGGGAGACCCAGTACTTC. Translating gives CASIGSLYGRETQYF.

J is TRBJ2-7 and V is TRBV20-1; D not resolved. The germline gives CDR1 DFQATT, CDR2 SNEGSKA (reference sequence). This CDR3 contains 13 residues. V gave up 6 bases and J gave up 3 bases, with 15 bases separating them. The CDR3 bases are TGCAGTGCCCCCAGATCTGGGATCTACGAGCAGTACTTC. Its translation is CSAPRSGIYEQYF.

Concerning this clonotype: A read error may account for a junction end that differs from germline. J is TRBJ2-7 and V is TRBV29-1; maybe TRBD2 (5 bases). The CDR3 extends over 14 amino acids. Germline assignment: CDR1 SQVTM and CDR2 ANQGSEA. CDR3 in DNA: TGCTGCGTTGTTGGGCTAGCTCCCTCCTACGAGCAGTACTTC. Protein product: CCVVGLAPSYEQYF.

The CDR3 reads CSVEDIRDRGLDGYTF. The CDR3 bases are TGCAGCGTTGAAGATATCCGGGACAGGGGACTCGATGGCTACACCTTC. This chain links TRBV29-1 with TRBJ1-2, with TRBD1 identical over 10 bases. This CDR3 is 16 amino acids long. CDR1 is SQVTM, CDR2 ANQGSEA, per germline. V lost 0 bases, J lost 6 bases, and 10 bases stayed unmatched.

The V and J genes are TRBV11-2 and TRBJ2-2, with D unresolved. The V end lost 4 bases, the J end lost 7 bases, and 16 bases lay between the germline ends. Germline V lookup: CDR1 SGHAT, CDR2 FQNNGV. The CDR3 totals 15 residues. The CDR3 coding sequence is TGTGCCAGCAGCTCAGAGAACGATTGGAGCGGGGAGCTGTTTTTT. It codes for CASSSENDWSGELFF.